This T cell receptor beta chain stems from a study of graft-versus-host responses after intestinal transplantation. Per the germline V gene, CDR1 is SGHRS and CDR2 is YFSETQ. This CDR3 spans 14 amino acids. Trimming took 4 bases from V and 4 from J; bases not matched to a gene: 6. Concerning this clone itself: What it binds is unknown.

Data came from immunoSEQ multiplex PCR; TCRdb stores just in-frame clones and leaves some out. Of some 120,000 clones in the sample, 90% to 95% were seen once. The V and J genes are TRBV5-1 and TRBJ2-5; 8 nucleotides align to TRBD2. The starting material was unstimulated CD4+ T cells sorted from spleen or lymph node cells, obtained before transplant. The origin of this receptor is a human donor who was the organ donor for an intestinal transplant. CDR3 region: CASSLGLVRETQYF. The CDR3 DNA follows: TGCGCCAGCAGCCTGGGACTAGTTAGAGAGACCCAGTACTTC.